Shown below are 26 T cell receptor beta chains from a single sample sequenced in a study of CD8 T cells in Susac syndrome. An amount of RNA that ranged from roughly 0.45 to 1 ug was reverse transcribed with random hexamers. TCRdb processed the immunoSEQ multiplex PCR reads anew with MiXCR; each CDR3 protein has one entry. The sample holds more than 150,000 distinct CDR3 sequences; approximately 96% are singletons and the top ten take around 0.15%. The sequencing sample was made of CD4+ T cells from PBMCs. The source is a human donor in good health.

This clonotype was seen more than once but under ten times. This chain uses TRBV3-1 with TRBJ2-1; D possibly corresponds to TRBD1 (5 bases). Trimming stripped 3 bases from V and 3 bases from J, with 6 bases between. The CDR3 loop spans 13 amino acids. Germline V gene lookup returns CDR1 LGHDT and CDR2 YNNKEL (reference sequence). The CDR3 loop reads CASSHDSYNEQFF. The CDR3 DNA follows: TGTGCCAGCAGCCACGACAGCTACAATGAGCAGTTCTTC.

The rearrangement uses TRBV20-1 and TRBJ2-7; TRBD2 matches at 8 bases. V was clipped by 4 bases and J by 3 bases; unmatched bases: 5. The CDR3 length is 13 residues. Germline V gene sequence: CDR1 DFQATT, CDR2 SNEGSKA (reference sequence). For the CDR3, the DNA is TGCAGTGCTACCATAGCGGGACTCTACGAGCAGTACTTC. Translated: CSATIAGLYEQYF.

About this clonotype itself: At one end the junction does not follow the germline gene, possibly because of a read error. V is TRBV12-5 and J is TRBJ2-3, with 8 bases aligning to TRBD1. The germline CDR1 and CDR2 sequences are LGHNT and FRNRAP. There are 12 residues in the CDR3. CDR3: CASGSAGQGMNF. The CDR3 bases are TGTGCTAGTGGTTCGGCCGGACAGGGCATGAATTTT.

This chain uses TRBV23-1 with TRBJ2-1; D perhaps matches TRBD1 (5 bases). TRBV23-1 is an ORF, and what it does is uncertain. Trimming took off 4 bases at V and 8 bases at J, with 12 bases between the two ends. This CDR3 contains 13 residues. The CDR3 coding sequence is TGCGCCAGCAGTCTGGCAGGGTGGCATGAGCAGTTCTTC. Translated, it gives CASSLAGWHEQFF.

The chain links TRBV4-3 to TRBJ2-7, with TRBD2 identical over 13 bases. V lost 4 bases, J lost 3 bases, and 3 bases stayed unmatched. Germline-derived CDR1 and CDR2 are LGHNA and YSLEER. The CDR3 length is 15 residues. CDR3 in amino acids: CASSRGLAGDYEQYF. CDR3 bases: TGCGCCAGCAGCCGTGGACTAGCGGGGGACTACGAGCAGTACTTC.

Only one count was recorded for this clonotype. The chain has TRBV4-2 and TRBJ2-2; TRBD1 agrees at 9 bases. Germline loops: CDR1 LGHNA, CDR2 YNFKEQ. The CDR3 sequence is 15 residues long. The ends lost 4 bases at V and 7 bases at J; junction bases unmatched: 7. CDR3 sequence reads: CASSPGDRESGELFF. DNA for the CDR3: TGTGCCAGCAGCCCGGGGGACAGGGAGAGCGGGGAGCTGTTTTTT.

The chain combines TRBV6-5 with TRBJ1-2; D not resolved. This CDR3 has 14 amino acids. With 0 bases removed from V and 4 bases from J, the gap between germline ends came to 9 bases. CDR1 MNHEY and CDR2 SVGAGI come from the germline V gene. The CDR3, as DNA: TGTGCCAGCAGTTACTCCCGAGGGTCCTATGGCTACACCTTC. As protein: CASSYSRGSYGYTF.

The chain is built from TRBV4-3 and TRBJ2-7, with D maybe TRBD1 (5 bases). The CDR3 spans 14 residues. The germline V gene has CDR1 LGHNA and CDR2 YSLEER. V was pared by 4 bases and J by 3 bases, with 13 bases between. The CDR3 sequence: CASSLTVGVYEQYF. The CDR3 nucleotides are TGCGCCAGCAGCCTCACTGTAGGGGTCTACGAGCAGTACTTC.

This rearrangement joins TRBV20-1 to TRBJ2-2; 8 positions match TRBD2. This CDR3 is built from 15 residues. Germline values: CDR1 DFQATT, CDR2 SNEGSKA (reference sequence). Unmatched junction bases numbered 6, after V lost 5 bases and J lost 1 base. CDR3 protein: CSALLAAQNTGELFF. The CDR3 DNA reads TGCAGTGCTTTACTAGCGGCTCAGAACACCGGGGAGCTGTTTTTT.

The chain combines TRBV4-1 with TRBJ1-2; TRBD1 agrees at 7 bases. The germline V gene encodes CDR1 MGHRA and CDR2 YSYEKL. This CDR3 is built from 15 residues. V was pared by 3 bases and J by 4 bases, with 8 bases of the junction left unmatched. The CDR3 DNA reads as TGCGCCAGCAGCCAGAGGAGGGGGCCGGGCTATGGCTACACCTTC. As protein: CASSQRRGPGYGYTF.

CDR3: CASSSRRAPYEQYF. DNA for the CDR3: TGTGCCAGCAGTTCAAGGAGGGCCCCCTACGAGCAGTACTTC. The chain recombines TRBV27 with TRBJ2-7; TRBD2 might be the D (6 bases). The length of the CDR3 is 14 residues. V lost 4 bases, J lost 2 bases, and 12 bases lay in between. Germline CDR1 reads MNHEY; CDR2 reads SMNVEV (reference sequence).

This chain connects TRBV29-1 to TRBJ2-3; D may be TRBD1 or TRBD2 (6 bases each). The V gene's germline CDR1 is SQVTM and CDR2 ANQGSEA. The ends were cut back, 1 base at V and 3 bases at J, with 8 bases in the middle. The CDR3 loop spans 13 amino acids. This chain's CDR3 is CSVEGGATDTQYF. CDR3 nucleotides: TGCAGCGTTGAAGGGGGGGCGACAGATACGCAGTATTTT.

V usage is TRBV20-1 and J usage is TRBJ2-7; D may be TRBD1 or TRBD2 (5 bases each). Trimming stripped 6 bases from V and 4 bases from J, with 16 bases between. The CDR3 covers 13 residues. Germline CDR1 DFQATT, CDR2 SNEGSKA (reference sequence). The CDR3 sequence: CSADLGTAYEQYF. CDR3 in DNA: TGCAGTGCCGATTTGGGGACGGCATACGAGCAGTACTTC.

The chain combines TRBV5-6 with TRBJ2-5, with 9 bases identical to TRBD1. Per germline, CDR1 SGHDT and CDR2 YYEEEE. The V gene end was trimmed by 3 bases and the J gene end by 4 bases; junction bases not matched to a gene: 4. The CDR3 covers 14 residues. CDR3 sequence: CASSSTGGGETQYF. The CDR3 nucleotides are TGTGCCAGCAGCTCCACAGGGGGCGGAGAGACCCAGTACTTC.

The chain couples TRBV6-2 or TRBV6-3 to TRBJ2-1; D is unresolved. The CDR3 runs to 11 residues. The germline CDR1 and CDR2 sequences are MNHEY and SVGEGT. With 5 bases removed from V and 5 bases from J, the gap between germline ends came to 4 bases. The chain's CDR3 is CASSHNNEQFF. In DNA, the CDR3 is TGTGCCAGCAGTCACAACAATGAGCAGTTCTTC.

The V call is TRBV3-1, the J call TRBJ1-2, with 8 nucleotides matching TRBD1. The germline V gene has CDR1 LGHDT and CDR2 YNNKEL (reference sequence). The junction had 5 bases not matched to a gene; V was cut back by 0 bases and J by 8 bases. The CDR3 is made up of 14 amino acids. CDR3: CASSQDFAGGGYTF. In DNA, the CDR3 is TGTGCCAGCAGCCAAGATTTTGCAGGGGGCGGCTACACCTTC.

The chain carries TRBV20-1 and TRBJ2-1, with D possibly TRBD2 on 6 matching bases. The CDR3 runs 14 residues. CDR1 is DFQATT and CDR2 is SNEGSKA in the germline V gene (reference sequence). Trimming stripped 0 bases from V and 2 bases from J, with 8 bases between. The CDR3 spells CSARDPGAYNEQFF. CDR3 sequence (DNA): TGCAGTGCTAGAGATCCGGGGGCCTACAATGAGCAGTTCTTC.

This sequence joins TRBV12-3 or TRBV12-4 and TRBJ1-1, with D possibly being TRBD1 (5 bases). Between the trimmed V and J ends, which lost 5 bases and 1 base, there was a span of 11 bases. CDR3 length: 14 amino acids. CDR3 loop: CASSAGARNTEAFF. CDR3 DNA: TGTGCCAGCAGTGCCGGGGCCCGGAACACTGAAGCTTTCTTT.

The V and J genes are TRBV6-2 or TRBV6-3 and TRBJ2-1; possibly TRBD1 for D (5 bases). The V end was cut by 8 bases, the J end by 1 base, with 6 bases between. The CDR3 totals 12 residues. In germline, CDR1 is MNHEY, CDR2 SVGEGT. The CDR3 region is CASAGSYNEQFF. CDR3 nucleotide sequence: TGTGCCAGCGCAGGGTCCTACAATGAGCAGTTCTTC.

V and J are TRBV12-3 or TRBV12-4 and TRBJ2-2; unclear D gene. Deletions cut 6 bases from V and 4 bases from J, with 9 bases between. The CDR3 extends over 13 amino acids. CDR3 in amino acids: CASSVIGTGELFF. CDR3 sequence (DNA): TGTGCCAGCAGCGTTATTGGCACCGGGGAGCTGTTTTTT.

The V call is TRBV3-1, the J call TRBJ2-2, with TRBD2 as a possible D gene (6 bases). V lost 7 bases and J lost 5, with 14 bases in between. This CDR3 is built from 14 residues. Germline V gene lookup returns CDR1 LGHDT and CDR2 YNNKEL (reference sequence). This chain's CDR3 is CASNEAAGTGELFF. DNA of the CDR3: TGTGCCAGCAACGAGGCGGCGGGGACCGGGGAGCTGTTTTTT.

The chain uses TRBV7-2 and TRBJ1-1; 7 nucleotides align to TRBD1. The length of the CDR3 is 14 residues. Germline V gene sequence: CDR1 SGHTA, CDR2 FQGNSA. Trimming cost V 5 bases and J 1 base; bases outside gene matches: 4. The CDR3 is CASSRDRSNTEAFF. The CDR3 DNA is TGTGCCAGCAGCCGGGACAGATCGAACACTGAAGCTTTCTTT.

This clonotype was seen only a few times. V and J are TRBV5-6 and TRBJ2-7, with TRBD2 identical over 13 bases. Germline V CDR1 and CDR2: SGHDT, YYEEEE. The trim removed 4 bases at V and 3 bases at J, leaving 4 bases unmatched. The CDR3 extends over 15 amino acids. The CDR3 loop is CASSRGLAGNYEQYF. The CDR3 DNA reads TGTGCCAGCAGCAGGGGACTAGCGGGGAACTACGAGCAGTACTTC.

This clonotype was detected once. The chain joins TRBV20-1 to TRBJ2-1; D possibly uses TRBD1 or TRBD2 (6 bases each). CDR1 is DFQATT and CDR2 is SNEGSKA in the germline V gene (reference sequence). The CDR3 runs 13 residues. V was clipped by 6 bases and J by 4 bases, with 13 bases between them. The CDR3 DNA sequence: TGCAGTGCCCTGGAGGGGGGATACAATGAGCAGTTCTTC. This codes for CSALEGGYNEQFF.

The rearrangement joins TRBV7-9 to TRBJ2-3; D is unclear. Germline-derived CDR1 and CDR2 are SEHNR and FQNEAQ (reference sequence). The CDR3 runs to 12 residues. Trimming pared 1 base from V and 4 bases from J, leaving 3 bases between. The CDR3 nucleotides read TGTGCCAGCAGCTTAGAGGCAGATACGCAGTATTTT. Amino acid sequence: CASSLEADTQYF.

The gene calls are TRBV15 and TRBJ2-7, with D possibly matching TRBD2 (5 bases). Germline values: CDR1 LNHNV, CDR2 YYDKDF (reference sequence). This CDR3 region has 14 residues. V was cut by 1 base and J by 3 bases, with 10 bases left in between. Here the CDR3 DNA reads TGTGCCACCAGCAGAGGACCAGCGGACTACGAGCAGTACTTC. It yields the protein CATSRGPADYEQYF.